The rows below give T cell receptor beta chains drawn from one sample of a study of cytomegalovirus exposure and HLA in healthy donors. Repertoires were generated with immunoSEQ multiplex PCR, while TCRdb's copy carries only in-frame clones and drops some. Of over 110,000 clones in the sample, less than 80% are singletons; the top ten hold roughly 8.8%. Sequencing used PBMCs. Source of these receptors: a woman aged 45-65 years in good health and CMV-seropositive. The CDR3 runs from the conserved cysteine through the conserved F or W. D genes are given only for firm matches. Rows give clone size only sometimes, using once, few, many, or a class for an expanded clone.

CDR3aa	CDR3nt	abundance	v_gene	j_gene	d_gene
CATSRDSVITEAFF	TGTGCCACCAGCAGAGATTCGGTCATCACTGAAGCTTTCTTT	NA	TRBV15	TRBJ1-1	NA
CASSVGLGGENTEAFF	TGTGCCAGCAGCGTAGGGCTCGGGGGGGAGAACACTGAAGCTTTCTTT	NA	TRBV9	TRBJ1-1	NA
CASSLVGGTNEKLFF	TGTGCCAGCAGCTTAGTTGGCGGAACTAATGAAAAACTGTTTTTT	NA	TRBV7-2	TRBJ1-4	NA
CASSMDRGSYEQYF	TGTGCCAGTAGTATGGACAGGGGTTCCTACGAGCAGTACTTC	NA	TRBV19	TRBJ2-7	TRBD1
CASSRQGPDEQYF	TGCGCCAGCAGTAGGCAGGGTCCCGACGAGCAGTACTTC	NA	TRBV4-1	TRBJ2-7	NA
CASSLSVTGGTEAFF	TGTGCCAGCAGCTTATCGGTTACAGGGGGCACTGAAGCTTTCTTT	once	TRBV7-8	TRBJ1-1	TRBD1
CASSSRVVAGSPLHF	TGTGCCAGCAGTTCCAGGGTGGTAGCGGGTTCACCCCTCCACTTT	NA	TRBV27	TRBJ1-6	NA
CASSLGQGDQPQHF	TGCGCCAGCAGCTTGGGACAGGGGGATCAGCCCCAGCATTTT	NA	TRBV5-1	TRBJ1-5	TRBD1
CASSQEWLAGAETQYF	TGCGCCAGCAGCCAGGAATGGCTAGCGGGGGCCGAGACCCAGTACTTC	NA	TRBV4-1	TRBJ2-5	TRBD2
CAWSVRRVEQPQHF	TGTGCCTGGAGTGTACGGAGGGTAGAACAGCCCCAGCATTTT	NA	TRBV30	TRBJ1-5	NA
CASSSGQGAPTGELFF	TGCGCCAGCAGCTCGGGACAGGGGGCGCCCACCGGGGAGCTGTTTTTT	NA	TRBV5-1	TRBJ2-2	TRBD1
CASSSGGTHTDTQYF	TGTGCCAGCAGTAGCGGGGGGACACACACAGATACGCAGTATTTT	few	TRBV6-6	TRBJ2-3	TRBD2
CASSAAWRGFNEQFF	TGTGCCAGCAGCGCCGCCTGGCGGGGCTTCAATGAGCAGTTCTTC	NA	TRBV7-6	TRBJ2-1	NA
CASSFGRGYEQYF	TGTGCCAGCAGCTTTGGGCGGGGCTACGAGCAGTACTTC	NA	TRBV7-2	TRBJ2-7	NA
CASSPTFTQYF	TGTGCCAGCAGCCCTACTTTTACGCAGTATTTT	few	TRBV7-9	TRBJ2-3	NA
CAWSGGKGTEAFF	TGTGCCTGGAGCGGGGGTAAGGGTACTGAAGCTTTCTTT	NA	TRBV30	TRBJ1-1	NA
CASSYRGRHTEAFF	TGTGCCAGCAGTTACCGGGGGAGGCACACTGAAGCTTTCTTT	few	TRBV6-5	TRBJ1-1	NA
CASSRSGDTQYF	TGTGCCAGCAGCCGTAGCGGGGATACGCAGTATTTT	NA	TRBV7-3	TRBJ2-3	TRBD2
CARSPRRGGSYEQYF	TGTGCCAGAAGCCCACGGCGGGGAGGATCCTACGAGCAGTACTTC	NA	TRBV5-3	TRBJ2-7	NA
CSVERGMNTEAFF	TGCAGCGTTGAAAGGGGGATGAACACTGAAGCTTTCTTT	NA	TRBV29-1	TRBJ1-1	NA
CAWSVSGGADEQFF	TGTGCCTGGAGTGTATCTGGGGGGGCCGATGAGCAGTTCTTC	NA	TRBV30	TRBJ2-1	NA
CASSLTQGLYGYTF	TGTGCCAGCAGCTTAACACAGGGCCTCTATGGCTACACCTTC	NA	TRBV7-9	TRBJ1-2	NA
CASGPQTDTQYF	TGTGCTAGTGGTCCCCAAACAGATACGCAGTATTTT	NA	TRBV12-5	TRBJ2-3	NA
CASSGLAGTGPYEQYF	TGTGCCAGCAGTGGATTAGCCGGGACAGGGCCCTACGAGCAGTACTTC	few	TRBV2	TRBJ2-7	TRBD1
CASSLSGGFNEQFF	TGTGCCAGCAGCCTCTCCGGCGGGTTCAATGAGCAGTTCTTC	NA	TRBV11-3	TRBJ2-1	NA
CASSPSATSGGDEQFF	TGTGCCAGCAGCCCCTCGGCGACTAGCGGGGGGGATGAGCAGTTCTTC	NA	TRBV28	TRBJ2-1	TRBD2
CASGTRRDRGTDTQYF	TGTGCCAGCGGTACAAGAAGGGACAGGGGCACAGATACGCAGTATTTT	NA	TRBV25-1	TRBJ2-3	TRBD1
CASSTTTPYAEAFF	TGTGCCAGCAGCACGACAACGCCGTACGCTGAAGCTTTCTTT	NA	TRBV5-4	TRBJ1-1	NA
CAWSARNIFVEQFF	TGTGCCTGGAGTGCCCGCAACATTTTTGTTGAGCAGTTCTTC	NA	TRBV30	TRBJ2-1	NA
CASSQVVTSSYEQYF	TGTGCCAGCAGCCAGGTAGTCACGAGCTCCTACGAGCAGTACTTC	NA	TRBV4-2	TRBJ2-7	NA
CATSRDRAGGYTF	TGTGCCACCAGCAGAGACAGGGCCGGTGGCTACACCTTC	few	TRBV15	TRBJ1-2	NA
CASSRTAFQGGNTIYF	TGTGCCAGCAGTCGGACAGCCTTCCAGGGAGGAAACACCATATATTTT	NA	TRBV7-9	TRBJ1-3	NA
CATKPLGAQGDEQYF	TGTGCCACAAAACCCTTGGGTGCTCAAGGGGACGAGCAGTACTTC	NA	TRBV19	TRBJ2-7	NA
CASSLGLAVNTGELFF	TGTGCCAGCAGCTTAGGGCTAGCGGTGAACACCGGGGAGCTGTTTTTT	NA	TRBV7-2	TRBJ2-2	TRBD2
CASSFLRQGGNTIYF	TGTGCCAGCAGCTTTCTTCGACAGGGGGGAAACACCATATATTTT	NA	TRBV7-9	TRBJ1-3	TRBD1
CASSVRQASSYNSPLHF	TGTGCCAGCAGCGTAAGACAGGCGAGCTCCTATAATTCACCCCTCCACTTT	NA	TRBV9	TRBJ1-6	NA
CASSRDSQETQYF	TGTGCTAGCAGCCGGGACAGCCAAGAGACCCAGTACTTC	NA	TRBV7-7	TRBJ2-5	TRBD1
CASSLATGVRNSPLHF	TGTGCCAGCAGCCTAGCGACAGGGGTCAGAAATTCACCCCTCCACTTT	NA	TRBV7-2	TRBJ1-6	TRBD1
CASSNRGGYYNSPLHF	TGTGCCAGCAGCAACCGAGGGGGATACTATAATTCACCCCTCCACTTT	NA	TRBV7-2	TRBJ1-6	NA
CASSQQGTYGYTF	TGTGCCAGCAGCCAACAGGGGACCTATGGCTACACCTTC	NA	TRBV9	TRBJ1-2	TRBD1
CAIGAGTDTQYF	TGTGCCATCGGGGCGGGCACAGATACGCAGTATTTT	NA	TRBV10-3	TRBJ2-3	NA
CASRRLRGGLLETQYF	TGTGCCAGCAGACGTCTGCGGGGGGGCCTATTAGAGACCCAGTACTTC	NA	TRBV6-4	TRBJ2-5	TRBD2
CASSLEQGFSYEQYF	TGTGCCAGCAGCTTAGAACAGGGATTTTCCTACGAGCAGTACTTC	many	TRBV7-4	TRBJ2-7	NA
CSVVGISDIPYEQYF	TGCAGCGTTGTAGGTATATCGGACATACCCTACGAGCAGTACTTC	NA	TRBV29-1	TRBJ2-7	NA
CASSPTGYNSPLHF	TGTGCCAGCAGCCCGACAGGGTATAATTCACCCCTCCACTTT	few	TRBV7-2	TRBJ1-6	TRBD1
CASSMLQGAGNGYTF	TGTGCCAGTAGTATGCTACAGGGGGCGGGCAATGGCTACACCTTC	NA	TRBV19	TRBJ1-2	TRBD1
CASSERGGQGEQFF	TGTGCCAGCAGTGAGCGGGGGGGCCAAGGCGAGCAGTTCTTC	large	TRBV6-4	TRBJ2-1	TRBD2
CASSLGGQGVQPQHF	TGTGCCAGCAGCTTAGGGGGACAGGGGGTACAGCCCCAGCATTTT	NA	TRBV13	TRBJ1-5	TRBD1
CASSLAGGRYNEQFF	TGTGCCAGCAGTCTAGCGGGGGGCCGGTACAATGAGCAGTTCTTC	NA	TRBV6-5	TRBJ2-1	TRBD2
CASSLARGFNQPQHF	TGTGCCAGCAGCTTAGCGCGAGGATTCAATCAGCCCCAGCATTTT	NA	TRBV7-8	TRBJ1-5	NA
CASTLPRGPLHF	TGTGCCAGCACTCTTCCCCGAGGACCCCTCCACTTT	few	TRBV28	TRBJ1-6	NA
CASSLYGPSGVYEQYF	TGTGCCAGCAGTTTATACGGCCCTAGCGGGGTCTACGAGCAGTACTTC	NA	TRBV28	TRBJ2-7	TRBD2
CASSGERQGEVYF	TGTGCCAGCAGTGGGGAGAGACAGGGAGAGGTGTATTTT	once	TRBV2	TRBJ2-3	TRBD1